The 20 T cell receptor beta chains below were found in one sample sequenced in a study of PD-1 blockade in classical Hodgkin lymphoma. Time point meaning: cycle 4 day 1 (C4D1), after around six weeks of nivolumab. Every patient was affected by relapse after autologous stem cell transplantation, while exposure to brentuximab vedotin was not uniform. TCRdb's table, derived via immunoSEQ multiplex PCR, lists solely in-frame clones and lacks some. The sample contains under 80,000 clones, 87% of which appear only once. The sequencing here drew on peripheral blood mononuclear cells (PBMCs), taken before the fourth cycle of nivolumab. The receptor source for this set is a human donor with classical Hodgkin lymphoma.

The chain combines TRBV5-1 with TRBJ2-2; TRBD1 agrees at 11 bases. Germline CDR1 reads SGHRS; CDR2 reads YFSETQ. This CDR3 spans 16 amino acids. V lost 2 bases, J lost 4 bases, and 4 bases stayed unmatched. In DNA, the CDR3 is TGCGCCAGCAGCTTCGGAGGGACAGGGGGCACCGGGGAGCTGTTTTTT. Amino acid sequence: CASSFGGTGGTGELFF.

The table lists this clone with a few counts. V and J are TRBV19 and TRBJ2-1, with 9 positions matching TRBD2. The CDR3 covers 16 residues. The germline gives CDR1 LNHDA, CDR2 SQIVND (reference sequence). V lost 5 bases and J lost 5; bases outside the gene matches: 10. This chain's CDR3 is CASSLMGSGGDNEQFF. CDR3 bases: TGTGCCAGTAGTCTGATGGGTAGCGGGGGTGACAATGAGCAGTTCTTC.

The rearrangement uses TRBV9 and TRBJ1-2; D gene ambiguous. CDR1 and CDR2 (germline): SGDLS, YYNGEE. V was clipped by 3 bases and J by 5 bases, with 14 bases between them. This CDR3 has 14 amino acids. The chain's CDR3 is CASSGVSGHYGYTF. DNA of the CDR3: TGTGCCAGCAGCGGAGTCTCGGGCCATTATGGCTACACCTTC.

The gene calls are TRBV6-5 and TRBJ1-2; a possible D gene is TRBD1 (6 bases). The CDR3 covers 12 residues. Germline loops: CDR1 MNHEY, CDR2 SVGAGI. V was shortened by 11 bases and J by 6 bases, with 16 bases between the two germline ends. The CDR3 sequence: CAAGRGMDGYTF. DNA for the CDR3: TGTGCCGCTGGAAGGGGGATGGATGGCTACACCTTC.

The rearrangement joins TRBV28 to TRBJ2-3; 8 nucleotides align to TRBD2. The length of the CDR3 is 15 residues. V shed 5 bases, J shed 1 base, and the junction held 5 bases outside the gene matches. The germline V gene has CDR1 MDHEN and CDR2 SYDVKM. This CDR3 reads CASSPPRGGTDTQYF. In nucleotides, the CDR3 is TGTGCCAGCAGTCCCCCGCGGGGGGGCACAGATACGCAGTATTTT.

The chain is built from TRBV6-1 and TRBJ2-3; TRBD1 is a possible D gene (5 bases). This CDR3 spans 14 amino acids. V shed 1 base and J shed 1 base, with 6 bases lying between them. CDR1 and CDR2 (germline): MNHNS, SASEGT. The CDR3 sequence: CASSEGQRTDTQYF. The CDR3 nucleotides read TGTGCCAGCAGTGAAGGACAGCGCACAGATACGCAGTATTTT.

The chain carries TRBV7-6 and TRBJ1-4; 9 bases agree with TRBD1. The CDR3 length is 12 residues. The germline V gene has CDR1 SGHVS and CDR2 FNYEAQ. V lost 6 bases to trimming and J lost 11 bases; unmatched junction nucleotides: 4. Written as DNA, the CDR3 is TGTGCCAGCAGGGAGACAGGGGGTAAACTGTTTTTT. Translating gives CASRETGGKLFF.

This chain connects TRBV5-1 to TRBJ2-5, with TRBD1 matching 9 bases. V shed 4 bases and J 3 bases; nucleotides not matched to a gene: 4. This CDR3 has 14 residues. Germline CDR1 SGHRS, CDR2 YFSETQ. CDR3 amino acids: CASSTRTGEETQYF. CDR3 DNA: TGCGCCAGCAGCACCAGGACAGGGGAAGAGACCCAGTACTTC. The whole variable domain, filled in from reference TRBV5-1 and TRBJ2-5, reads KAGVTQTPRYLIKTRGQQVTLSCSPISGHRSVSWYQQTPGQGLQFLFEYFSETQRNKGNFPGRFSGRQFSNSRSEMNVSTLELGDSALYLCASSTRTGEETQYFGPGTRLLVL.

The chain has TRBV5-1 and TRBJ1-2, with TRBD1 as a possible D gene (5 bases). Germline values: CDR1 SGHRS, CDR2 YFSETQ. Trimming removed 4 bases from V and 7 bases from J, with 14 bases in between. The CDR3 is made up of 13 amino acids. CDR3 loop: CASSIQSGGGYTF. In DNA, the CDR3 is TGCGCCAGCAGCATACAGAGCGGGGGTGGCTACACCTTC.

In this sample, this clone turned up a few times. V and J are TRBV10-1 and TRBJ1-1; 7 positions match TRBD1. The CDR3 consists of 14 residues. V shed 6 bases, J shed 6 bases, and the junction held 10 bases outside the gene matches. Germline CDR1 is WNHNN and CDR2 is SYGVQD (reference sequence). CDR3 amino acids: CASSPGTVMPEAFF. The DNA for the CDR3 is TGCGCCAGCAGCCCCGGGACAGTTATGCCTGAAGCTTTCTTT.

V and J are TRBV9 and TRBJ2-5; 8 bases map to TRBD2. Germline V gene lookup returns CDR1 SGDLS and CDR2 YYNGEE. The trim removed 4 bases at V and 4 bases at J, leaving 12 bases unmatched. The CDR3 runs to 16 residues. DNA of the CDR3: TGTGCCAGCAGCCATATTGAGTCGGGGGGGCGAGAGACCCAGTACTTC. Encoded protein: CASSHIESGGRETQYF. The variable domain in full, completed from reference TRBV9 and TRBJ2-5, reads DSGVTQTPKHLITATGQRVTLRCSPRSGDLSVYWYQQSLDQGLQFLIQYYNGEERAKGNILERFSAQQFPDLHSELNLSSLELGDSALYFCASSHIESGGRETQYFGPGTRLLVL.

The rearrangement links TRBV6-6 to TRBJ1-4; D call uncertain. Germline V gene data show CDR1 as MNHNY and CDR2 as SVGAGI (reference sequence). V was pared by 0 bases and J by 2 bases, with 4 bases between. This CDR3 contains 14 residues. CDR3 loop: CASSYSDTNEKLFF. CDR3 DNA: TGTGCCAGCAGTTACTCGGACACTAATGAAAAACTGTTTTTT.

The genes are TRBV5-6 and TRBJ1-2, with 7 bases lining up with TRBD1. CDR1 and CDR2 from the germline V gene are SGHDT and YYEEEE. The length of the CDR3 is 16 residues. J lost 4 bases, V lost 5 bases, and 14 bases had no gene match. CDR3 DNA: TGTGCCAGCAGAACTACGCAAACCGGGACAGTCTATGGCTACACCTTC. It codes for CASRTTQTGTVYGYTF.

This chain connects TRBV4-1 to TRBJ2-3; D perhaps matches TRBD2 (6 bases). Trimming left V 0 bases short and J 6 bases short, with 19 bases between. The CDR3 is 17 amino acids. Germline CDR1 and CDR2: MGHRA and YSYEKL. CDR3 region: CASSQEGVVRGRDTQYF. The CDR3 DNA sequence: TGCGCCAGCAGCCAAGAAGGGGTGGTGCGGGGCAGGGATACGCAGTATTTT.

V gene TRBV6-5 combines with J gene TRBJ2-5, with no clear D. V gave up 3 bases and J gave up 5 bases, with 10 bases separating them. CDR1 and CDR2 from the germline V gene are MNHEY and SVGAGI. The CDR3 spans 13 residues. The CDR3 is CASSYFESETQYF. The CDR3 nucleotides read TGTGCCAGCAGTTATTTCGAGTCGGAGACCCAGTACTTC.

The chain couples TRBV5-1 to TRBJ1-5; 7 positions agree with TRBD1. The CDR3 runs to 13 residues. Trimming took 2 bases from V and 5 from J; bases not matched to a gene: 1. CDR1 is SGHRS and CDR2 is YFSETQ in the germline V gene. The CDR3 region is CASSFQGDQPQHF. The DNA for the CDR3 is TGCGCCAGCAGCTTCCAGGGGGATCAGCCCCAGCATTTT.

This chain connects TRBV27 to TRBJ2-7, with no clear D. This CDR3 has 14 amino acids. Germline V gene data show CDR1 as MNHEY and CDR2 as SMNVEV (reference sequence). V dropped 2 bases and J dropped 3 bases, with 11 bases sitting between them. The CDR3, as DNA: TGTGCCAGCAGTTTACAGCGTTCGGACTACGAGCAGTACTTC. It is translated as CASSLQRSDYEQYF.

This rearrangement joins TRBV20-1 to TRBJ1-2; a possible D gene is TRBD1 (6 bases). The CDR3 consists of 11 residues. V shed 6 bases and J shed 8 bases, with 13 bases lying between them. The germline gives CDR1 DFQATT, CDR2 SNEGSKA (reference sequence). The CDR3 reads CSAIHQGGYTF. Here the CDR3 DNA reads TGCAGTGCCATTCATCAGGGGGGCTACACCTTC.

The J gene is TRBJ1-1, the V gene TRBV7-9; no definite D call. V was pared by 1 base and J by 1 base, with 7 bases between. The germline V gene encodes CDR1 SEHNR and CDR2 FQNEAQ (reference sequence). This CDR3 is 14 amino acids long. The CDR3 loop reads CASSLEGRNTEAFF. CDR3 bases: TGTGCCAGCAGCTTAGAGGGCCGGAACACTGAAGCTTTCTTT.

The J gene is TRBJ1-4, the V gene TRBV5-1; D remains unclear. The CDR3 loop spans 15 amino acids. In germline, CDR1 is SGHRS, CDR2 YFSETQ. Trimming stripped 1 base from V and 8 bases from J, with 15 bases between. CDR3 bases: TGCGCCAGCAGCTTGCCGGCAGCCGGTGGGGAAAAACTGTTTTTT. Its translation is CASSLPAAGGEKLFF.